Presented here are 20 T cell receptor beta chains from one specimen sequenced in a study of T cells in localized non-small cell lung cancer. TCRdb's table, derived via immunoSEQ multiplex PCR, lists solely in-frame clones and lacks some. The top ten clones hold 15% to 20% of a sample with 35,000 to 45,000 clones, 82% of them seen once. Sequences were derived from peripheral blood, sampled before any cancer treatment. These TCRs come from a male donor at least 60 years old with stage III squamous cell lung carcinoma.

The DNA of the CDR3 is TGTGCCAGCAGTGCACGTAGTGGCAATCAGCCCCAGCATTTT. It translates to CASSARSGNQPQHF. The chain recombines TRBV2 with TRBJ1-5; the D is unclear. Trimming took off 4 bases at V and 2 bases at J, with 9 bases between the two ends. Looked up from germline, CDR1 is SNHLY and CDR2 is FYNNEI. CDR3 length: 14 amino acids.

The gene calls are TRBV6-6 and TRBJ1-1; D is unresolved. The CDR3 extends over 14 amino acids. Germline V gene data show CDR1 as MNHNY and CDR2 as SVGAGI (reference sequence). The V end lost 0 bases, the J end lost 4 bases, and 9 bases lay between the germline ends. CDR3 protein: CASSYSDWSTEAFF. CDR3 nucleotides: TGTGCCAGCAGTTACTCGGATTGGAGCACTGAAGCTTTCTTT.

The chain is built from TRBV10-3 and TRBJ1-1; tentative D call: TRBD1 (5 bases). The CDR3 covers 18 residues. Germline CDR1 reads ENHRY; CDR2 reads SYGVKD. Trimming removed 0 bases from V and 0 bases from J, with 17 bases in between. The CDR3 spells CAISESGQGPNMNTEAFF. The CDR3 DNA sequence: TGTGCCATCAGTGAGTCGGGGCAGGGCCCGAATATGAACACTGAAGCTTTCTTT.

V is TRBV6-1 and J is TRBJ2-1; 8 nucleotides agree with TRBD1. The J segment lost 1 base and the V segment lost 2 bases, leaving 7 bases of the junction unmatched. Looked up from germline, CDR1 is MNHNS and CDR2 is SASEGT. This CDR3 comprises 17 residues. The CDR3 DNA sequence: TGTGCCAGCAGTGAAAGGTCCAGGGGGCTTTCCTACAATGAGCAGTTCTTC. This sequence encodes CASSERSRGLSYNEQFF.

This clone was recorded only once. V usage is TRBV4-1 and J usage is TRBJ2-3; D not certain. The V end was cut by 3 bases, the J end by 5 bases, with 12 bases between. There are 14 residues in the CDR3. Germline loops: CDR1 MGHRA, CDR2 YSYEKL. The CDR3 loop reads CASSHSKEGDTQYF. DNA of the CDR3: TGCGCCAGCAGCCATAGCAAAGAAGGAGATACGCAGTATTTT.

The chain couples TRBV7-9 to TRBJ2-1; 11 nucleotides agree with TRBD1. From germline, CDR1 is SEHNR and CDR2 FQNEAQ (reference sequence). This CDR3 region has 15 residues. V lost 5 bases, J lost 8 bases, and 8 bases stayed unmatched. CDR3 DNA: TGTGCCAGCAGCCGTGGACAGGGGGCTAGGGATGAGCAGTTCTTC. Residues: CASSRGQGARDEQFF.

The V gene is TRBV10-3, the J gene TRBJ1-1, with 7 bases aligning to TRBD1. Germline V CDR1 and CDR2: ENHRY, SYGVKD. V lost 3 bases to trimming and J lost 5 bases; unmatched junction nucleotides: 9. The CDR3 sequence is 15 residues long. The CDR3 nucleotides read TGTGCCATCAGTGACCGAGACAGGGAGGGGACTGAAGCTTTCTTT. Its protein is CAISDRDREGTEAFF.

V is TRBV5-5 and J is TRBJ2-5; 14 nucleotides align to TRBD2. Germline loops: CDR1 SGHKS, CDR2 YYEKEE (reference sequence). V trimming: 3 bases; J trimming: 13 bases; junction bases outside the gene matches: 8. The CDR3 is made up of 14 amino acids. DNA for the CDR3: TGTGCCAGCAGCTCTGGGACTAGCGGGGGCGCCCGGTACTTC. Its protein is CASSSGTSGGARYF.

This chain uses TRBV5-1 with TRBJ1-2; D may be TRBD1 (6 bases). Between the trimmed V and J ends, which lost 2 bases and 3 bases, there was a span of 20 bases. CDR3 length: 17 residues. Germline CDR1 reads SGHRS; CDR2 reads YFSETQ. The CDR3 here is CASSFFGGFGSDYGYTF. CDR3 bases: TGCGCCAGCAGCTTTTTTGGGGGCTTTGGTTCTGACTATGGCTACACCTTC.

The chain uses TRBV5-1 and TRBJ2-5; a possible D gene is TRBD1 (5 bases). Germline assignment: CDR1 SGHRS and CDR2 YFSETQ. There are 14 residues in the CDR3. The V end was cut by 7 bases, the J end by 7 bases, with 20 bases between. Here the CDR3 reads CASCPTGPGGTQYF. CDR3 in DNA: TGCGCCAGCTGTCCAACAGGTCCCGGTGGGACCCAGTACTTC.

V and J are TRBV4-1 and TRBJ1-2, with 7 bases fitting TRBD1. The CDR3 covers 13 residues. Germline values: CDR1 MGHRA, CDR2 YSYEKL. Trimming removed 4 bases from V and 8 bases from J; junction bases left unmatched: 7. The CDR3 loop reads CASSPQGELGYTF. Here the CDR3 DNA reads TGCGCCAGCAGCCCCCAGGGGGAATTAGGCTACACCTTC.

The J gene is TRBJ2-2, the V gene TRBV10-1, with TRBD2 as a possible D gene (5 bases). The CDR3 spans 13 residues. The V gene lost 3 bases and the J gene lost 5 bases, with 7 bases spanning the gap. CDR1 and CDR2 from the germline V gene are WNHNN and SYGVQD (reference sequence). CDR3 nucleotide sequence: TGCGCCAGCAGTGAAAGGGAGACCGGGGAGCTGTTTTTT. Protein: CASSERETGELFF.

This chain connects TRBV10-1 to TRBJ1-5; TRBD1 agrees at 10 bases. CDR1 is WNHNN, CDR2 SYGVQD, per germline (reference sequence). CDR3 length: 18 amino acids. The V gene end was trimmed by 7 bases and the J gene end by 2 bases; junction bases not matched to a gene: 14. CDR3 coding DNA: TGCGCCAGCAAGGACTCCGGGACAGGGGTAGTCGGCAATCAGCCCCAGCATTTT. Protein product: CASKDSGTGVVGNQPQHF.

This sequence joins TRBV5-1 and TRBJ2-2; D possibly uses TRBD1 or TRBD2 (6 bases each). V lost 0 bases and J 6 bases, leaving 18 bases between the germline ends. CDR3 length: 17 residues. Per the germline V gene, CDR1 is SGHRS and CDR2 is YFSETQ. This CDR3 reads CASSLGLGGPEPGELFF. DNA for the CDR3: TGCGCCAGCAGCTTGGGACTAGGGGGGCCTGAACCCGGGGAGCTGTTTTTT. Together with reference TRBV5-1 and TRBJ2-2, the CDR3 gives the full variable domain: KAGVTQTPRYLIKTRGQQVTLSCSPISGHRSVSWYQQTPGQGLQFLFEYFSETQRNKGNFPGRFSGRQFSNSRSEMNVSTLELGDSALYLCASSLGLGGPEPGELFFGEGSRLTVL.

V gene TRBV12-1 combines with J gene TRBJ1-1. TRBV12-1 is described as a pseudogene. The CDR3 is 14 amino acids. The CDR3 DNA follows: TGTGCCAGCAGCCCTCGGACGGGAAACACTGAAGCTTTCTTT. Its protein product is CASSPRTGNTEAFF.

The sample holds one count of this clone. The chain has TRBV5-1 and TRBJ1-1; the D gene is possibly TRBD1 (5 bases). There are 15 residues in the CDR3. The germline gives CDR1 SGHRS, CDR2 YFSETQ. V lost 7 bases and J 0 bases, leaving 16 bases between the germline ends. CDR3 sequence reads: CASGRDGNMNTEAFF. The CDR3 DNA reads as TGCGCCAGCGGCCGGGACGGAAATATGAACACTGAAGCTTTCTTT.

V gene TRBV6-1 combines with J gene TRBJ1-5, with no clear D. Germline V lookup: CDR1 MNHNS, CDR2 SASEGT. This CDR3 has 14 amino acids. V gave up 3 bases and J gave up 4 bases, with 10 bases separating them. CDR3 residues: CASSDLSGNQPQHF. The CDR3 nucleotides read TGTGCCAGCAGTGATTTGTCGGGAAATCAGCCCCAGCATTTT.

The chain joins TRBV7-9 to TRBJ2-2; D is undetermined. CDR1 SEHNR and CDR2 FQNEAQ come from the germline V gene (reference sequence). V shed 1 base and J shed 1 base, with 7 bases lying between them. The length of the CDR3 is 15 residues. CDR3 residues: CASSLGKGNTGELFF. CDR3 coding DNA: TGTGCCAGCAGCTTAGGAAAAGGGAACACCGGGGAGCTGTTTTTT.

V usage is TRBV11-2 and J usage is TRBJ1-6; D is uncertain. This CDR3 is 16 amino acids long. V lost 1 base, J lost 8 bases, and 15 bases lay in between. Germline CDR1 reads SGHAT; CDR2 reads FQNNGV. CDR3 residues: CASSLAGLGFDSPLHF. In DNA, the CDR3 is TGTGCCAGCAGCTTAGCTGGTTTGGGTTTCGATTCACCCCTCCACTTT.

The V gene is TRBV5-1, the J gene TRBJ2-1, with D uncertain. V was pared by 0 bases and J by 6 bases, with 7 bases between. The CDR3 extends over 13 amino acids. The germline V gene encodes CDR1 SGHRS and CDR2 YFSETQ. The CDR3 DNA is TGCGCCAGCAGCTTGGGTGCTTTCAATGAGCAGTTCTTC. This codes for CASSLGAFNEQFF.